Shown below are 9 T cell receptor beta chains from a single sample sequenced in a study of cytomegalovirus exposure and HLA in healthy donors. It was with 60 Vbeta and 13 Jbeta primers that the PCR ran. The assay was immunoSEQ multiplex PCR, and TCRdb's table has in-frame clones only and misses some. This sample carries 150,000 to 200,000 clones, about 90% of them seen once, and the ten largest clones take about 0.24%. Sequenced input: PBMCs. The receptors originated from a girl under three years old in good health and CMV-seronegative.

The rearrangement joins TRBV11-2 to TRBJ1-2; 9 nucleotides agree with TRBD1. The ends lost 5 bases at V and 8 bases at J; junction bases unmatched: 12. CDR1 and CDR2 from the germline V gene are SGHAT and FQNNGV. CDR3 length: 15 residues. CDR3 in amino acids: CASSLITGGREGYTF. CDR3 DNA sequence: TGTGCCAGCAGCCTTATTACAGGGGGCCGTGAGGGCTACACCTTC.

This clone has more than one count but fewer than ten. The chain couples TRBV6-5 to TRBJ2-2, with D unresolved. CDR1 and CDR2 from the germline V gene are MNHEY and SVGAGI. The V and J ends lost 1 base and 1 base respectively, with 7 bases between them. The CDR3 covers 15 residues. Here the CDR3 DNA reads TGTGCCAGCAGTTACTACCGCGGGAACACCGGGGAGCTGTTTTTT. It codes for CASSYYRGNTGELFF.

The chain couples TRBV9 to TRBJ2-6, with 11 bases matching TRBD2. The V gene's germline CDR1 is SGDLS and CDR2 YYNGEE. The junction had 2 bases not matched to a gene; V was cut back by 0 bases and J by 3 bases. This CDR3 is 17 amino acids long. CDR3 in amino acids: CASSVGLAGFGANVLTF. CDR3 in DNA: TGTGCCAGCAGCGTAGGACTAGCGGGGTTTGGGGCCAACGTCCTGACTTTC. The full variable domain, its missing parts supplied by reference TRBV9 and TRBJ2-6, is DSGVTQTPKHLITATGQRVTLRCSPRSGDLSVYWYQQSLDQGLQFLIQYYNGEERAKGNILERFSAQQFPDLHSELNLSSLELGDSALYFCASSVGLAGFGANVLTFGAGSRLTVL.

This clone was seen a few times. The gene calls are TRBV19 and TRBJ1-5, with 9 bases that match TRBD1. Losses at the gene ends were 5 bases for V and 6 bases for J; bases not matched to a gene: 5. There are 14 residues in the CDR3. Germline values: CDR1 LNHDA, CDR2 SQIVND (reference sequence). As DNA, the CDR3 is TGTGCCAGTAGTCCTACAGGGGGCGGTCAGCCCCAGCATTTT. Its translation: CASSPTGGGQPQHF. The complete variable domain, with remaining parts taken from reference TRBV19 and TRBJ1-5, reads DGGITQSPKYLFRKEGQNVTLSCEQNLNHDAMYWYRQDPGQGLRLIYYSQIVNDFQKGDIAEGYSVSREKKESFPLTVTSAQKNPTAFYLCASSPTGGGQPQHFGDGTRLSIL.

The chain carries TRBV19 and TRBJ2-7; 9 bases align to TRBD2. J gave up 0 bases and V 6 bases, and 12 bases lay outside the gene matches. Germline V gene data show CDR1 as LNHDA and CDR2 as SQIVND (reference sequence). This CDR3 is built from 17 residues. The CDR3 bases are TGTGCCAGTAGAACTCCCGGAAGGACTAGCGACTCCTACGAGCAGTACTTC. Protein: CASRTPGRTSDSYEQYF.

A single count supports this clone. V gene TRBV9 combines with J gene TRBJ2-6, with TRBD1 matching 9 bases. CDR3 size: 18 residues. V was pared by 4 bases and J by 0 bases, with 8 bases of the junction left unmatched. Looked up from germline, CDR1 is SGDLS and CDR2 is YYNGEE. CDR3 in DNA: TGTGCCAGCAGCCCAACCGGGACAGGGTTCTCTGGGGCCAACGTCCTGACTTTC. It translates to CASSPTGTGFSGANVLTF.

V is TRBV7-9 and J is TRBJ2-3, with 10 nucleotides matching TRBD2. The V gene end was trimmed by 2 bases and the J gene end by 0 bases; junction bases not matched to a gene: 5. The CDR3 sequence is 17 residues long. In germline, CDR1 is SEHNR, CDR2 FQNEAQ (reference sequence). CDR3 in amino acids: CASSLNPSGRSTDTQYF. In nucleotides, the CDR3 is TGTGCCAGCAGCTTAAACCCTAGCGGGAGAAGCACAGATACGCAGTATTTT.

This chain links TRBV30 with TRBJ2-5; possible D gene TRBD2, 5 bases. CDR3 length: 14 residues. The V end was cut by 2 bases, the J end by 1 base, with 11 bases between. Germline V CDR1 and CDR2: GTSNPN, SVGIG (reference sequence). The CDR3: CAWSKAGLQETQYF. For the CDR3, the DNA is TGTGCCTGGAGTAAGGCGGGCCTCCAAGAGACCCAGTACTTC.

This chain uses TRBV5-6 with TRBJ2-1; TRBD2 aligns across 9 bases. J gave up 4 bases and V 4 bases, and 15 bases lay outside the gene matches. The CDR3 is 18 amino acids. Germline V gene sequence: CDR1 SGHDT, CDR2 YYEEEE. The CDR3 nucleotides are TGTGCCAGCAGCCCGTCTTCCGGGCTAGCGGGACTTTACAATGAGCAGTTCTTC. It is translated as CASSPSSGLAGLYNEQFF.